This record covers a single T cell receptor (beta chain). Its target antigen remains unknown. Base qualities are not recorded, but no much larger clone differs from it by a single base. These data belong to a study of cytomegalovirus exposure and HLA in healthy donors (dated by TCRdb to the late 2010s). About the study as a whole: An earlier analysis of approximately 600 of the donors reported about 250 Gb of sequence data and about 100 million unique TCR beta sequences from about 179 million T cells. Donor age, sex, ethnicity and CMV serostatus were compiled together with the repertoire data. The study was designed to test whether signatures of past pathogen exposure could be identified by cataloging public T cell receptors. Rather than drawing on any new phenotypic data, the later analysis identified candidate immune exposures from TCR beta sequences and the way those sequences occurred across donors. Roughly 5 DR-DQ haplotypes were handled as single units for association and clustering, since linkage in the cohort was strong. Typing coverage differed by locus: A, B, C, DRB1 and DQB1 were typed in about 629-640 donors, DQA1 in about 510, DPA1 in around 610, and DPB1 in 400 to 490. A later genetic analysis took genome-wide SNP genotypes for about 55% of the 666 donors and used that subset as a discovery cohort. Class I and class II HLA loci were covered by the typing at four-digit resolution. An earlier analysis of several hundred of the donors applied high-throughput TCR beta sequencing to assess whether each TCR beta V gene segment acted as functional or pseudogenic. The study profiled the T cell repertoires of about 720 subjects by immunosequencing and related them to cytomegalovirus serostatus. Among a few hundred genotyped donors of the cohort, an average of 235,054 unique TCR beta nucleotide sequences were sequenced per donor, 15% to 20% of them non-productive. A separate validation cohort of 100 to 150 different subjects was used in addition to the roughly 700-subject first cohort. Among the roughly 410 genotyped donors, 81% belonged to the genetic ancestry cluster associated with self-reported Caucasian donors. A later analysis re-examined previously published TCR beta repertoires from more than 650 donors and added high-resolution HLA genotyping to investigate patterns of TCR occurrence. Every discovery cohort repertoire had been produced on one sequencing platform. Around 300 gigabases of sequencing data and 78 million or so unique TCR sequences were included in an early release covering 550 to 650 HLA-typed donors. To predict cytomegalovirus infection status, the study combined high-throughput TCR immunosequencing, statistical association of individual TCRs with disease status, and machine learning. Study-level results and caveats: CMV serostatus was the only immune exposure information available for the cohort. Only TCR beta chains were sequenced in this cohort, and the absence of alpha or paired-chain data limited detectable features. A later genetic analysis reported fewer N-insertions in productive TCRs among donors in an Asian-associated ancestry cluster than the approximately 700-donor mean. Most TCR sequences were seen in very few donors, while some public TCRs were found in many individuals. Some IMGT-functional V segments, including TRBV6-2 and TRBV6-3, could not be told apart with the 87-base-pair reads, so those segments were excluded. Compared with equally common non-associated chains, HLA-associated TCR beta chains in a later analysis were more clonally expanded and had lower generation probabilities. A further reported finding was that TCR beta sequences accurately predicted the HLA-A and HLA-B alleles for most subjects in the first cohort. A later genetic analysis associated a missense DCLRE1C variant with V-gene and J-gene trimming of TCR beta chains, and an independent cohort replicated the association. According to a later analysis, TCR association rates differed among HLA loci, with DRB1 alleles showing the most associated TCRs and HLA-C alleles showing the fewest. Specific HLA alleles were associated with more than 15,000 TCR beta sequences at a false discovery rate of 0.05 in a later analysis. The sequencing pipeline was judged likely to have produced a cluster of highly shared sequence variants as a technical artifact. In the study, 150 to 200 TCR beta chains were listed as associated with cytomegalovirus. Cytomegalovirus status was reported to be diagnosed by the classifier with high specificity and sensitivity in both the original and validation cohorts. A later analysis reported that several top co-occurrence clusters appeared linked to parvovirus B19, influenza, CMV and Epstein-Barr virus. According to the authors, the approach could potentially be generalized to other disease states and immunological phenotypes. According to a later analysis, most CMV-associated TCR beta chains appeared to be HLA-restricted, and the HLA associations seemed to be driven largely by CMV exposure. In vitro tests confirmed that a few of the cytomegalovirus-associated TCR beta chains recognize cytomegalovirus antigens. In an earlier analysis of about 600 of the donors, most TCR beta V segments appeared in productive rearrangements about 87% or about 30% of the time, broadly matching IMGT annotations. Linkage disequilibrium might explain the correlated functional status among segregating V segments, but an unknown experimental factor could not be ruled out. Sequencing depth was assumed to be roughly uniform across donors in the presence/absence analyses, though that assumption may not hold. When HLA alleles, especially DR and DQ, strongly co-occurred, TCR associations were difficult to assign to individual alleles. Because counts were too low, some 17 rarely observed V segments, including chromosome 9 orphons, were excluded from the earlier analysis of 500 to 700 of the donors. Because HLA typing was unavailable for some donors at each locus, only the typed subset was used in association tests.

Receptor amplification or capture employed the immunoSEQ multiplex PCR assay. A mixture of 60 forward primers for TCR Vbeta segments and 13 reverse primers for TCR Jbeta segments was used in the multiplex PCR. A multiplex PCR assay on genomic DNA amplified the CDR3 region of rearranged TCR beta genes. Amplified TCR beta libraries were sequenced as 87-base-pair reads on the Illumina HiSeq System. The source study handled its data this way. A later analysis tallied roughly 76 million unique TCR beta chains across the 666 repertoires, and about 10 million of those chains were shared by two or more donors. A nearest-neighbor algorithm error-corrected the raw reads and collapsed the reads into unique sequences, merging closely related sequences to remove PCR and sequencing errors. V, D and J gene segments were assigned by aligning CDR3 sequences to IMGT reference sequences. Each retained sequence needed at least a six-nucleotide match to both a V gene segment and a J gene segment. Rearrangements were classified as productive when the CDR3 lacked stop codons and remained in frame with V and J, and all other rearrangements were classified as non-productive. CDR3 was defined according to IMGT convention as the region running from the second conserved V-encoded cysteine to the conserved J-encoded phenylalanine. The earlier analysis of 587 of the donors excluded sequences that lacked an unambiguous match to a single V gene segment. An earlier analysis of several hundred of the donors called V segments functional above 56.7% productive rearrangements and segregating when the between-donor standard deviation exceeded 5%. To diagnose cytomegalovirus status from the catalog of TCR beta chain sequences, a statistical classification framework was built. In a later analysis, TCR nucleotide sequences were compared against IMGT/GENE-DB human TR gene sequences so that V and J genes could be assigned. Using the TCRdist pipeline, a later analysis assigned CDR3 sequences along with most-parsimonious VDJ recombination scenarios. In a later analysis, each TCR beta chain was defined by its CDR3 amino acid sequence together with its V-gene family, and reads lacking a unique V-gene family were excluded. As a way to deal with suspected cross-contamination and a sequencing artifact, a later analysis dropped hundreds of nucleotide sequences that were highly shared and had low generation probability. In a later analysis, a clonal expansion index for each public chain was calculated from normalized within-repertoire ranks of inferred template counts. A later analysis computed generation probabilities with a VDJ recombination model fitted to out-of-frame rearrangements, and checked the results against IGoR. In a later analysis, hypergeometric tests were used to score TCR-TCR, TCR-HLA and TCR-CMV co-occurrence, with a repertoire-size bias correction applied to TCR pairs. A later analysis estimated false discovery rates by permuting HLA or CMV assignments 20 times. In a later analysis, co-occurring TCRs were grouped using DBSCAN, and TCRdist sequence similarity was added for clustering within HLA-allele-positive subsets. For co-occurrence clustering, repertoires with fewer than 30,000 or more than 120,000 public chains were excluded, along with 4 to 6 repertoires with anomalous nucleotide sharing. The immuneACCESS repertoire file appears here via TCRdb, limited to in-frame rearrangements. These files lack a portion of the clones; in checked studies, under half of the deficit traces to unresolved V genes, and the cause of the others is not known. The V and J calls and clone size were taken over from that table, and D and trimming were inferred from the DNA. The sample table shows 95,000 to 150,000 clones, and about 80% are seen once. Roughly 1.8% of the sample rests with the top ten.

The cohort comprised 670 or so healthy bone marrow donors. At the time of sampling, every cohort member was nominally healthy, though immune exposures that went unrecorded were likely present. The donor was CMV seronegative and was included in the group of a few hundred seronegative cohort members. Every donor gave a peripheral blood sample, and the peripheral blood mononuclear cells from that sample were used for TCR beta sequencing. Genomic DNA was extracted from the blood cell samples with the Qiagen DNeasy Blood Extraction Kit. CDR1 is given as MGHRA and CDR2 as YSYEKL, both from the germline V gene. The CDR3 runs 17 residues from the cysteine to the phenylalanine. The entry retains the CDR3 DNA only, 51 bases that are in frame from base 1. The junction shows trimming of 1 base on V and 4 bases on J, plus 19 bases between the germline ends.

This TCR was recovered from a young man in good health and CMV-seronegative. Specimen: PBMCs. Recombination linked TRBV4-1 to TRBJ1-2, with TRBD1 perhaps the D gene, on 5 matching bases. DNA sequence: TGCGCCAGCAGCCAAGGGCGGGGGTGGGGCGTCGGCTATGGCTACACCTTC. The translation is CASSQGRGWGVGYGYTF.